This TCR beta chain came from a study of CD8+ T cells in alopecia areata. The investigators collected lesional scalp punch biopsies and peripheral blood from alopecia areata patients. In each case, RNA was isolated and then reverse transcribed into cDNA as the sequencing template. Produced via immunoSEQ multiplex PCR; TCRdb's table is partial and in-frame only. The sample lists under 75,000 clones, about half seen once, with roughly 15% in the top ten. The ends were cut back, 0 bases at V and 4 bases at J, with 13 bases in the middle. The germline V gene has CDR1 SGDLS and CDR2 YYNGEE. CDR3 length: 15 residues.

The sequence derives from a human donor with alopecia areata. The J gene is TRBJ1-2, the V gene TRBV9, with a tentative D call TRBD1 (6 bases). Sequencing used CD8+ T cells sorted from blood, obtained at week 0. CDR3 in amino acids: CASSVGYGGTYGYTF. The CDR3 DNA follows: TGTGCCAGCAGCGTAGGCTACGGGGGCACCTATGGCTACACCTTC.